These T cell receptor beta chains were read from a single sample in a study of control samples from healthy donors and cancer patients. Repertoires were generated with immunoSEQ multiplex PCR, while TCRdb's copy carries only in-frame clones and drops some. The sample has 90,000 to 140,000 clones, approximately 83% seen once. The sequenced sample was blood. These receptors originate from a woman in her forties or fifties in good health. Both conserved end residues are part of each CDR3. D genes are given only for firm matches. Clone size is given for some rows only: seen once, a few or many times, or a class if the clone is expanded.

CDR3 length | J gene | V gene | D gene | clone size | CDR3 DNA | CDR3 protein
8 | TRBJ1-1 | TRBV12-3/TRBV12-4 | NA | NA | TGTGCCTTTGTCCAGGCTTTCTTT | CAFVQAFF
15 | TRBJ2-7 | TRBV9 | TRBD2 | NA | TGTGCCAGCAGCGTAGGGACTAGCGGGGACTACGAGCAGTACTTC | CASSVGTSGDYEQYF
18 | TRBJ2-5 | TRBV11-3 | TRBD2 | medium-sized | TGTGCCAGCAGCCTTCGACTAGCGGGAGGGATTTTATCGGAGACCCAGTACTTC | CASSLRLAGGILSETQYF
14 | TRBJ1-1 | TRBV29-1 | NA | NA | TGCAGCGTTAAATCCGGGACGACAAACACTGAAGCTTTCTTT | CSVKSGTTNTEAFF
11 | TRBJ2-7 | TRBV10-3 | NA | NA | TGTGCCACCAGGACGCAGGACGAGCAGTACTTC | CATRTQDEQYF
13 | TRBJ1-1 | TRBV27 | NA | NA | TGTGCCAGCAGTTTGGGCATGAACACTGAAGCTTTCTTT | CASSLGMNTEAFF
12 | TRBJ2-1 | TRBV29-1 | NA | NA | TGCAGCGTTGTCACAGGGAGGAATGAGCAGTTCTTC | CSVVTGRNEQFF
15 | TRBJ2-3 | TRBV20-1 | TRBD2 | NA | TGCAGTGCTAGTACGGCTAGCGGAAGCACAGATACGCAGTATTTT | CSASTASGSTDTQYF
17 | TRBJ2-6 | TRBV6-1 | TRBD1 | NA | TGTGCCAGCAGTGACACAGGGGGCGCGGGAGGGGCCAACGTCCTGACTTTC | CASSDTGGAGGANVLTF
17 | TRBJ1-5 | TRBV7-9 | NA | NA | TGTGCCAGCAGGGAAGATGGGGTAGAATATAGCAATCAGCCCCAGCATTTT | CASREDGVEYSNQPQHF